In its sample, the clone carrying this T cell receptor (beta chain) was seen once. This entry is derived from a study of T cell changes during pregnancy in multiple sclerosis. The CDR3 spans 17 residues. CDR1 and CDR2 from the germline V gene are KGHSH and LQKENI. V gave up 0 bases and J gave up 7 bases, with 21 bases separating them. Clones were read by immunoSEQ multiplex PCR, and TCRdb kept only the in-frame ones, dropping some. The sample lists about 38,000 clones, approximately 94% seen once, with around 0.37% in the top ten. The source of this sequence is a female donor with multiple sclerosis, enrolled in a pregnancy study. The V call is TRBV18, the J call TRBJ1-2; D may be TRBD1 (6 bases). The specimen was CD4+ T cells from peripheral blood mononuclear cells, collected in the second trimester of pregnancy. The CDR3 is CASSPPTYPGRGPGYTF. The CDR3 DNA reads as TGTGCCAGCTCACCACCAACCTACCCAGGCAGGGGCCCTGGCTACACCTTC.